The source of this TCR beta chain is a study of cytomegalovirus exposure and HLA in healthy donors. Study-level information: Assignment to the Caucasian-associated ancestry cluster applied to less than 85% of the 300 to 500 genotyped donors.

Primers: 60 Vbeta forward and 13 Jbeta reverse. Using immunoSEQ multiplex PCR, the repertoire was profiled, and TCRdb retains in-frame clones only, with some absent. This sample has approximately 42,000 clones; 81% occur once, and the top ten carry 2.5% to 3.5%. CDR3 length: 14 amino acids. Trimming stripped 3 bases from V and 11 bases from J, with 18 bases between. Germline lookup yields CDR1 SGHAT and CDR2 FQNNGV. Input material: PBMCs. The sequence came from a man in his fifties or sixties in good health and CMV-seronegative. V is TRBV11-2 and J is TRBJ2-3; TRBD1 might be the D (6 bases). The CDR3 DNA reads TGTGCCAGCAGCTTTAACAGGGCAGATCCACAGCAGTATTTT. Translated, it gives CASSFNRADPQQYF.